Shown below are 31 T cell receptor beta chains from a single sample sequenced in a study of persistence of HIV-infected CD4 T cells. This was the immunoSEQ version 4 assay in survey mode. The table came from immunoSEQ multiplex PCR; TCRdb's copy has only in-frame clones and leaves some out. The top ten hold approximately 20% of the sample, which has approximately 32,000 clones, 80% to 90% seen once. The stimulus was an HIV-1 Gag 15-mer peptide pool, 0.9 to 1 ug/peptide/mL. CD40L/CD69 double-negative CD45RO-high memory CD4+ T cells were collected. These TCRs' antigens remain unknown. The specimen was CD4+ T cells sorted from PBMCs after approximately 20-hour stimulation, collected from a patient who received antiretroviral therapy. These receptors were collected from an adult woman with HIV who was CMV-seropositive.

The V call is TRBV28, the J call TRBJ1-2; D is unresolved. V lost 4 bases to trimming and J lost 7 bases, with 16 bases between them. This CDR3 has 14 residues. CDR1 is MDHEN and CDR2 is SYDVKM in the germline V gene. Written as DNA, the CDR3 is TGTGCCAGCAGTTCCCCTAAAGGGTCGAGTGGCTACACCTTC. Protein product: CASSSPKGSSGYTF.

This chain connects TRBV6-5 to TRBJ2-7; 7 nucleotides agree with TRBD1. The CDR3 is made up of 15 amino acids. Germline loops: CDR1 MNHEY, CDR2 SVGAGI. The ends lost 5 bases at V and 5 bases at J; junction bases unmatched: 12. CDR3 residues: CASSPRQGVSNEQYF. CDR3 nucleotide sequence: TGTGCCAGCAGTCCCCGACAGGGAGTGAGTAACGAGCAGTACTTC.

This chain's CDR3 is CASSRGQQNTEAFF. CDR3 coding DNA: TGTGCCAGCAGCCGCGGACAGCAGAACACTGAAGCTTTCTTT. This chain connects TRBV13 to TRBJ1-1, with D perhaps TRBD1 (6 bases). The CDR3 is 14 amino acids. The ends were cut back, 5 bases at V and 1 base at J, with 11 bases in the middle. Germline V gene lookup returns CDR1 PRHDT and CDR2 FYEKMQ (reference sequence).

V gene TRBV7-2 combines with J gene TRBJ1-1; weak D call: TRBD1 (5 bases). Trimming took 5 bases from V and 0 from J, leaving 19 bases between them. CDR3 length: 17 residues. CDR1 and CDR2 from the germline V gene are SGHTA and FQGNSA. CDR3 sequence reads: CASSLGGARVMNTEAFF. CDR3 DNA: TGTGCCAGCAGCCTCGGAGGGGCGCGAGTTATGAACACTGAAGCTTTCTTT.

The CDR3 reads CASRTSANYGYTF. As DNA, the CDR3 is TGTGCCAGTAGGACGTCTGCTAACTATGGCTACACCTTC. The V call is TRBV6-5, the J call TRBJ1-2; D uncertain. Trimming left V 9 bases short and J 0 bases short, with 11 bases between. CDR1 is MNHEY, CDR2 SVGAGI, per germline. The CDR3 spans 13 residues.

The V call is TRBV28, the J call TRBJ2-1; D gene unclear. The CDR3 is 15 residues long. Trimming pared 2 bases from V and 7 bases from J, leaving 15 bases between. Per the germline V gene, CDR1 is MDHEN and CDR2 is SYDVKM. Here the CDR3 DNA reads TGTGCCAGCAGTTTAGGTCGAAGTTTCCCGAATGAGCAGTTCTTC. Protein sequence: CASSLGRSFPNEQFF. Full variable domain (remainder filled in from reference TRBV28 and TRBJ2-1): DVKVTQSSRYLVKRTGEKVFLECVQDMDHENMFWYRQDPGLGLRLIYFSYDVKMKEKGDIPEGYSVSREKKERFSLILESASTNQTSMYLCASSLGRSFPNEQFFGPGTRLTVL.

The V gene is TRBV18, the J gene TRBJ1-5; D not resolved. The V end lost 2 bases, the J end lost 5 bases, and 16 bases lay between the germline ends. The CDR3 runs 16 residues. CDR1 KGHSH and CDR2 LQKENI come from the germline V gene. CDR3 in DNA: TGTGCCAGCTCACCAACTAACCGGGTTGGAGATCAGCCCCAGCATTTT. Protein product: CASSPTNRVGDQPQHF.

The chain joins TRBV5-4 to TRBJ2-5; 8 nucleotides line up with TRBD2. Germline lookup yields CDR1 SGHNT and CDR2 YYREEE (reference sequence). The CDR3 length is 14 residues. The junction had 3 bases not matched to a gene; V was cut back by 4 bases and J by 1 base. The DNA of the CDR3 is TGTGCCAGCAGCCAGCGGGGGACCCAAGAGACCCAGTACTTC. Translated: CASSQRGTQETQYF.

The V gene is TRBV30, the J gene TRBJ1-5; 9 positions agree with TRBD1. Germline values: CDR1 GTSNPN, CDR2 SVGIG (reference sequence). V was clipped by 1 base and J by 6 bases; unmatched bases: 4. CDR3 size: 14 residues. The DNA of the CDR3 is TGTGCCTGGAGTGGGGACAGGGATGGTCAGCCCCAGCATTTT. Amino acids: CAWSGDRDGQPQHF. Drawing the rest from reference TRBV30 and TRBJ1-5, the complete variable domain is SQTIHQWPATLVQPVGSPLSLECTVEGTSNPNLYWYRQAAGRGLQLLFYSVGIGQISSEVPQNLSASRPQDRQFILSSKKLLLSDSGFYLCAWSGDRDGQPQHFGDGTRLSIL.

The V gene is TRBV12-3 or TRBV12-4, the J gene TRBJ1-2, with D possibly matching TRBD1 (5 bases). The CDR3 contains 13 residues. V was shortened by 3 bases and J by 4 bases, with 9 bases between the two germline ends. The CDR3 spells CASSFRDGYGYTF. CDR3 in DNA: TGTGCCAGCAGTTTCCGGGACGGCTATGGCTACACCTTC.

The chain has TRBV6-2 or TRBV6-3 and TRBJ1-2, with D possibly being TRBD1 (6 bases). The CDR3 contains 13 residues. Germline lookup yields CDR1 MNHEY and CDR2 SVGEGT. Deletions cut 5 bases from V and 5 bases from J, with 12 bases between. Written as DNA, the CDR3 is TGTGCCAGCAGTCGACAGGCCGATTATGGCTACACCTTC. Translated, it gives CASSRQADYGYTF.

J is TRBJ1-2 and V is TRBV19, with 7 nucleotides matching TRBD1. The germline gives CDR1 LNHDA, CDR2 SQIVND (reference sequence). The CDR3 runs to 13 residues. After removal of 4 bases from V and 8 bases from J, the junction contained 7 bases not matched to a gene. As DNA, the CDR3 is TGTGCCAGTAGTAGTACAGGGGCCGGCGGCTACACCTTC. As protein: CASSSTGAGGYTF.

The rearrangement joins TRBV7-9 to TRBJ2-7; 10 bases line up with TRBD1. Germline-derived CDR1 and CDR2 are SEHNR and FQNEAQ (reference sequence). V trimming: 3 bases; J trimming: 6 bases; junction bases outside the gene matches: 11. The CDR3 runs to 16 residues. CDR3 coding DNA: TGTGCCAGCAGCTTTGGAATGGGACAGGGGATGGGCGAGCAGTACTTC. It translates to CASSFGMGQGMGEQYF.

This clone was seen only once. The J gene is TRBJ1-1, the V gene TRBV12-3 or TRBV12-4; D is ambiguous. Deletions cut 1 base from V and 0 bases from J, with 3 bases between. The CDR3 is 13 amino acids. CDR3 nucleotides: TGTGCCAGCAGTTTAGGGATGAACACTGAAGCTTTCTTT. Its protein is CASSLGMNTEAFF.

The J gene is TRBJ2-1, the V gene TRBV30, with D perhaps TRBD1 (6 bases). Germline V gene data show CDR1 as GTSNPN and CDR2 as SVGIG (reference sequence). Trimming cost V 0 bases and J 5 bases, with 14 bases left between them. The CDR3 totals 15 residues. DNA for the CDR3: TGTGCCTGGAGTGTATGGGGGCCTCTAGACAATGAGCAGTTCTTC. The encoded protein is CAWSVWGPLDNEQFF. Full variable domain (remainder filled in from reference TRBV30 and TRBJ2-1): SQTIHQWPATLVQPVGSPLSLECTVEGTSNPNLYWYRQAAGRGLQLLFYSVGIGQISSEVPQNLSASRPQDRQFILSSKKLLLSDSGFYLCAWSVWGPLDNEQFFGPGTRLTVL.

V is TRBV19 and J is TRBJ2-5; 8 bases agree with TRBD2. The CDR3 consists of 17 residues. J lost 5 bases, V lost 6 bases, and 17 bases had no gene match. CDR1 is LNHDA and CDR2 is SQIVND in the germline V gene (reference sequence). CDR3 DNA sequence: TGTGCCAGTAGCCCGCCTTGGGGAGCGGGGGCTCGGGAGACCCAGTACTTC. This encodes CASSPPWGAGARETQYF.

The chain is built from TRBV3-1 (or the pseudogene TRBV3-2) and TRBJ1-1, with TRBD1 matching 8 bases. Germline loops: CDR1 LGHDT, CDR2 YNNKEL (reference sequence). The CDR3 contains 16 residues. The V gene end was trimmed by 4 bases and the J gene end by 1 base; junction bases not matched to a gene: 8. In nucleotides, the CDR3 is TGTGCCAGCAGCCCCTTGGACAGGGCGAGGAACACTGAAGCTTTCTTT. This codes for CASSPLDRARNTEAFF.

The rearrangement uses TRBV11-3 and TRBJ2-7, with D unresolved. The CDR3 contains 13 residues. V was trimmed by 1 base and J by 3 bases, leaving 7 bases between them. Germline values: CDR1 SGHNT, CDR2 YENEEA. The CDR3 nucleotides read TGTGCCAGCAGCTTAGTCACAAGCTACGAGCAGTACTTC. Amino acids: CASSLVTSYEQYF.

This rearrangement joins TRBV7-9 to TRBJ2-1; D gene uncertain. This CDR3 comprises 12 residues. Germline V gene data show CDR1 as SEHNR and CDR2 as FQNEAQ (reference sequence). V was cut by 5 bases and J by 12 bases, with 14 bases left in between. The CDR3 loop reads CASSLDGYVQFF. In nucleotides, the CDR3 is TGTGCCAGCAGCCTCGACGGCTATGTGCAGTTCTTC.

For the CDR3, the DNA is TGCGCCAGCAGCCGGGGGACGTCGTTGGGCGAGCAGTACTTC. Translated: CASSRGTSLGEQYF. J is TRBJ2-7 and V is TRBV5-1, with a possible D match to TRBD2 (6 bases). This CDR3 has 14 residues. The germline CDR1 and CDR2 sequences are SGHRS and YFSETQ. The V and J ends lost 4 bases and 6 bases respectively, with 17 bases between them.

The chain carries TRBV19 and TRBJ2-5; the D gene could be TRBD1 or TRBD2 (6 bases each). The CDR3 is 13 amino acids. V dropped 5 bases and J dropped 5 bases, with 12 bases sitting between them. Germline V lookup: CDR1 LNHDA, CDR2 SQIVND (reference sequence). The CDR3 loop reads CASSDQGGETQYF. The CDR3 region has the DNA TGTGCCAGTAGTGATCAAGGGGGGGAGACCCAGTACTTC.

V usage is TRBV2 and J usage is TRBJ1-2; maybe TRBD1 (6 bases). Germline CDR1 is SNHLY and CDR2 is FYNNEI. V lost 4 bases, J lost 0 bases, and 9 bases lay in between. The CDR3 loop spans 14 amino acids. The CDR3 nucleotides read TGTGCCAGCAGTGTCGGACAGTCTAACTATGGCTACACCTTC. This gives the protein CASSVGQSNYGYTF.

This clone was observed once. The chain joins TRBV5-4 to TRBJ1-1, with D uncertain. This CDR3 region has 15 residues. Germline V gives CDR1 SGHNT, CDR2 YYREEE (reference sequence). V lost 0 bases, J lost 3 bases, and 12 bases lay in between. The CDR3 spells CASSLGAPGDTEAFF. The CDR3 DNA sequence: TGTGCCAGCAGCTTGGGGGCCCCTGGGGACACTGAAGCTTTCTTT.

This sequence joins TRBV3-1 (or the pseudogene TRBV3-2) and TRBJ1-3, with D possibly being TRBD1 (5 bases). The CDR3 runs 11 residues. V was cut by 4 bases and J by 9 bases, with 7 bases left in between. CDR1 and CDR2 from the germline V gene are LGHDT and YNNKEL (reference sequence). CDR3 region: CASSPGATIYF. CDR3 nucleotide sequence: TGTGCCAGCAGCCCTGGGGCCACCATATATTTT.

The chain joins TRBV29-1 to TRBJ1-5; D not resolved. The CDR3 runs to 13 residues. In germline, CDR1 is SQVTM, CDR2 ANQGSEA. The CDR3: CSILGDGNQPQHF. CDR3 sequence (DNA): TGCAGTATACTTGGGGATGGCAATCAGCCCCAGCATTTT.

The chain carries TRBV5-6 and TRBJ2-4; 7 nucleotides match TRBD1. The V and J ends lost 1 base and 7 bases, in that order; junction bases with no gene match: 8. CDR1 and CDR2 from the germline V gene are SGHDT and YYEEEE. The CDR3 is made up of 15 amino acids. CDR3 amino acids: CASSLSRQGVNIQYF. In DNA, the CDR3 is TGTGCCAGCAGCTTGAGTAGACAGGGAGTGAACATTCAGTACTTC.

The chain employs TRBV28 and TRBJ2-1; D assignment may be TRBD1 or TRBD2 (5 bases each). V was trimmed by 6 bases and J by 0 bases, leaving 15 bases between them. CDR3 length equals 16 residues. CDR1 MDHEN and CDR2 SYDVKM come from the germline V gene. CDR3 in DNA: TGTGCCAGCAGATCGAGGGGCTTCAGCTCCTACAATGAGCAGTTCTTC. It codes for CASRSRGFSSYNEQFF. The whole variable domain, filled in from reference TRBV28 and TRBJ2-1, reads DVKVTQSSRYLVKRTGEKVFLECVQDMDHENMFWYRQDPGLGLRLIYFSYDVKMKEKGDIPEGYSVSREKKERFSLILESASTNQTSMYLCASRSRGFSSYNEQFFGPGTRLTVL.

V and J are TRBV5-1 and TRBJ2-3; TRBD1 aligns across 7 bases. With V trimmed by 3 bases and J by 1 base, 8 bases remained unmatched. Germline assignment: CDR1 SGHRS and CDR2 YFSETQ. The CDR3 is 16 residues long. The CDR3 loop reads CASSSARDSRTDTQYF. CDR3 sequence (DNA): TGCGCCAGCAGCTCCGCCCGGGACAGTCGCACAGATACGCAGTATTTT.

The V call is TRBV5-4, the J call TRBJ1-2; D unresolved. V was clipped by 2 bases and J by 3 bases, with 8 bases between them. This CDR3 spans 13 amino acids. Germline CDR1 and CDR2: SGHNT and YYREEE (reference sequence). CDR3 sequence (DNA): TGTGCCAGCAGCTTATCGAGGGACTATGGCTACACCTTC. Translated, it gives CASSLSRDYGYTF.

CDR3 nucleotide sequence: TGTGCCAGCAGCTTAGACAGGGCGGTACATACGCAGTATTTT. Protein sequence: CASSLDRAVHTQYF. The chain carries TRBV7-8 and TRBJ2-3; tentative D call: TRBD1 (6 bases). The CDR3 spans 14 residues. Trimming shortened V by 1 base and J by 7 bases, and 12 bases separated the two germline ends. Germline CDR1 and CDR2: SGHVS and FQNEAQ.

The rearrangement joins TRBV27 to TRBJ1-1; no reliable D call. This CDR3 contains 14 residues. Trimming shortened V by 4 bases and J by 1 base, and 10 bases separated the two germline ends. Germline V gives CDR1 MNHEY, CDR2 SMNVEV (reference sequence). CDR3 bases: TGTGCCAGCAGTTCCAGAACCCGGAACACTGAAGCTTTCTTT. It encodes CASSSRTRNTEAFF.